What follows describes a single T cell receptor (beta chain). Other DNA sequences within the sample encode an identical CDR3. The data are from a study of T cell responses to AZD1222 COVID-19 vaccine. Across the study: Second-dose timings of about 4 or about 12 weeks were pooled.

V lost 6 bases, J lost 4 bases, and 7 bases lay in between. The CDR3 length is 11 residues. Germline lookup yields CDR1 MNHEY and CDR2 SVGAGI. Here immunoSEQ multiplex PCR was the method, and the copy in TCRdb shows in-frame clones only, minus some. The repertoire has more than 150,000 clones, 80% to 90% of them found once; the top ten carry roughly 6%. This receptor was obtained from an adult in good health. J is TRBJ2-7 and V is TRBV6-5; D may be TRBD1 (6 bases). This material consisted of peripheral blood, taken on day 0 of AZD1222 vaccination. DNA of the CDR3: TGTGCCAGCAGCAGGGGTTACGAGCAGTACTTC. Encoded protein: CASSRGYEQYF.